Included here is one T cell receptor (beta chain) sequence, with context. This clone was seen a few times. The antigen this receptor binds is unknown. Base qualities are not at hand, and no much larger clone is one base apart. From the cysteine up to the phenylalanine, the CDR3 has a length of 14 residues. Just the 42-base CDR3 DNA is kept, in frame starting at base 1. CDR1 and CDR2 are drawn from the germline V gene: SGHDT, YYEEEE. Unmatched junction bases come to 5, with V trimmed by 1 base and J by 7 bases. The receptor library was made with the immunoSEQ multiplex PCR assay. A mixture of 60 forward primers for TCR Vbeta segments and 13 reverse primers for TCR Jbeta segments was used in the multiplex PCR. A multiplex PCR assay on genomic DNA amplified the CDR3 region of rearranged TCR beta genes. The Illumina HiSeq System was used to sequence the amplified TCR beta libraries as 87-base-pair reads. Concerning the study's data processing: In a later analysis, tens of millions of unique TCR beta chains were counted across the 500 to 850 repertoires, and roughly 11 million of these chains were shared by at least two donors. A nearest-neighbor algorithm error-corrected the raw reads and collapsed the reads into unique sequences, merging closely related sequences to remove PCR and sequencing errors. Alignment of CDR3 sequences to IMGT reference sequences was used to assign V, D and J gene segments. For a sequence to be retained, at least a six-nucleotide match to both a V gene segment and a J gene segment was required. A rearrangement was called productive if the CDR3 had no stop codons and remained in frame with V and J, and every other rearrangement was called non-productive. Following IMGT convention, CDR3 was defined as the stretch from the second conserved V-encoded cysteine up to the conserved J-encoded phenylalanine. The earlier analysis of roughly 590 of the donors excluded any sequence lacking an unambiguous match to a single V gene segment. An earlier analysis of under 750 of the donors called V segments functional above 56.7% productive rearrangements and segregating when the between-donor standard deviation exceeded 5%. A statistical classification framework was built to diagnose cytomegalovirus status from the catalog of TCR beta chain sequences. V and J gene assignment, in a later analysis, came from comparing TCR nucleotide sequences with IMGT/GENE-DB human TR gene sequences. A later analysis assigned CDR3 sequences and most-parsimonious VDJ recombination scenarios with the TCRdist pipeline. In a later analysis, every TCR beta chain was defined by the combination of its CDR3 amino acid sequence and its V-gene family, and reads without a unique V-gene family were dropped. To address suspected cross-contamination and a sequencing artifact, a later analysis removed 550 to 750 highly shared, low-generation-probability nucleotide sequences. A later analysis calculated a clonal expansion index for each public chain from normalized within-repertoire ranks of inferred template counts. In a later analysis, generation probabilities were computed using a VDJ recombination model fitted to out-of-frame rearrangements, and the results were checked against IGoR. A later analysis scored TCR-TCR, TCR-HLA and TCR-CMV co-occurrence with hypergeometric tests, applying a repertoire-size bias correction to TCR pairs. False discovery rates were estimated in a later analysis by permuting HLA or CMV assignments 20 times. In a later analysis, co-occurring TCRs were grouped with DBSCAN, and TCRdist sequence similarity was added when clustering was performed within HLA-allele-positive subsets. Repertoires with fewer than 30,000 or more than 120,000 public chains were left out of co-occurrence clustering, as were five repertoires with anomalous nucleotide sharing. In TCRdb, the immuneACCESS table is reduced to in-frame sequences with V and J assigned. These tables do not hold every clone; where another copy was compared, an unresolved V gene accounts for under half, and the others remain unexplained. The V and J calls and clone size are taken from that table; D and trimming were inferred from the DNA. The sample has 95,000 to 150,000 clones on record, about a sixth of them singletons. The ten biggest clones cover approximately 2.6% of the sample.

The cohort consisted of some 670 healthy bone marrow donors. At the time of sampling, every cohort member was nominally healthy, though immune exposures that went unrecorded were likely present. The donor tested CMV seropositive, placing the donor among the approximately 290 seropositive members of the cohort. Every donor gave a peripheral blood sample, and the peripheral blood mononuclear cells from that sample were used for TCR beta sequencing. Genomic DNA extraction from the blood cell samples was performed with the Qiagen DNeasy Blood Extraction Kit. The sample originates from a study of cytomegalovirus exposure and HLA in healthy donors listed by TCRdb under 2017. Concerning the study at large: An earlier analysis of approximately 640 of the donors reported 250 to 300 Gb of sequence data and more than 90 million unique TCR beta sequences from 150 million to 200 million T cells. In a later analysis, previously published TCR beta repertoires from some 640 donors were re-analyzed and high-resolution HLA genotyping was added so that TCR occurrence patterns could be studied. Donor age, sex, ethnicity and CMV serostatus were collected together with the repertoire data. Among the roughly 390 genotyped donors, around 81% belonged to the genetic ancestry cluster associated with self-reported Caucasian donors. In the later analysis, no new phenotypic data were used to find candidate immune exposures; instead, reliance was placed on TCR beta sequences and their occurrence across donors. The study was designed to test whether signatures of past pathogen exposure could be identified by cataloging public T cell receptors. To predict cytomegalovirus infection status, the study brought together high-throughput TCR immunosequencing, statistical association of individual TCRs with disease status, and machine learning. The study profiled the T cell repertoires of 666 subjects by immunosequencing and related them to cytomegalovirus serostatus. Among about 390 genotyped donors of the cohort, an average of approximately 240,000 unique TCR beta nucleotide sequences were sequenced per donor, around 18% of them non-productive. To decide whether each TCR beta V gene segment behaved as functional or pseudogenic, an earlier analysis of over 500 of the donors relied on high-throughput TCR beta sequencing. An early release covering about 600 HLA-typed donors comprised 250 to 350 gigabases of sequencing data and tens of millions of unique TCR sequences. Genome-wide SNP genotypes for about 55% of the roughly 670 donors were used in a later genetic analysis, which treated that subset as a discovery cohort. All discovery cohort repertoires had been generated on a single sequencing platform. Along with the approximately 650-subject first cohort, a separate validation cohort of over 90 different subjects was used. HLA typing covered class I and class II loci at four-digit resolution. Typing coverage varied by locus: roughly 620-640 donors for A, B, C, DRB1 and DQB1; under 550 for DQA1; about 600 for DPA1; around 450 for DPB1. About five DR-DQ haplotypes were handled as single units for association and clustering because linkage in the cohort was strong.

The paper's findings and limits, for the study overall: Because counts were too low, seventeen rarely observed V segments, including chromosome 9 orphons, were left out of the earlier analysis of roughly 600 of the donors. A later analysis found that most CMV-associated TCR beta chains appeared HLA-restricted, with HLA associations seemingly driven largely by CMV exposure. The cohort was sequenced for TCR beta chains only, and without alpha or paired-chain data the features that could be detected were limited. The authors suggested that the approach could potentially be extended to other disease states and immunological phenotypes. Correlated functional status among segregating V segments might reflect linkage disequilibrium, but an unknown experimental factor could not be ruled out. Sequencing depth was assumed to be roughly uniform across donors in the presence/absence analyses, though that assumption may not hold. Some IMGT-functional V segments, including TRBV6-2 and TRBV6-3, could not be distinguished by the 87-base-pair reads and were therefore excluded. A further reported finding was that TCR beta sequences accurately predicted the HLA-A and HLA-B alleles for most subjects in the first cohort. When HLA alleles, especially DR and DQ, strongly co-occurred, TCR associations were difficult to assign to individual alleles. Most TCR sequences were observed very rarely across donors, whereas some public TCRs were present in many individuals. The study gave a list of some 150 TCR beta chains associated with cytomegalovirus. In vitro tests confirmed that a few of the cytomegalovirus-associated TCR beta chains recognize cytomegalovirus antigens. A group of highly shared sequence variants was considered likely to be a technical artifact of the sequencing pipeline. A later analysis found that HLA-associated TCR beta chains were more clonally expanded and had lower generation probabilities than equally common non-associated chains. In a later genetic analysis, fewer N-insertions in productive TCRs were reported among donors in an Asian-associated ancestry cluster than the roughly 700-donor mean. A later analysis associated 17,000 or so TCR beta sequences with specific HLA alleles at a false discovery rate of 0.05. A later analysis reported that several top co-occurrence clusters appeared linked to parvovirus B19, influenza, CMV and Epstein-Barr virus. The classifier was reported to diagnose cytomegalovirus status with high specificity and sensitivity in both the original and validation cohorts. In a later analysis, the rate of TCR association differed among HLA loci, with DRB1 alleles having the most associated TCRs and HLA-C alleles having the fewest. A later genetic analysis associated a missense DCLRE1C variant with V-gene and J-gene trimming of TCR beta chains, and an independent cohort replicated the association. Because some donors lacked HLA typing at each locus, the association tests relied only on the typed subset. Immune exposure information for the cohort was limited to CMV serostatus. In an earlier analysis of roughly 500 of the donors, most TCR beta V segments appeared in productive rearrangements about 90% or about 30% of the time, broadly matching IMGT annotations.

Material: PBMCs. The TCR originated in a female donor in good health and CMV-seropositive. The rearrangement joined TRBV5-6 to TRBJ1-2, with 9 middle bases fitting TRBD1. Here is the DNA: TGTGCCAGCAGCTTGTCTGGGACAGGGCCTGGCTACACCTTC. It encodes CASSLSGTGPGYTF.